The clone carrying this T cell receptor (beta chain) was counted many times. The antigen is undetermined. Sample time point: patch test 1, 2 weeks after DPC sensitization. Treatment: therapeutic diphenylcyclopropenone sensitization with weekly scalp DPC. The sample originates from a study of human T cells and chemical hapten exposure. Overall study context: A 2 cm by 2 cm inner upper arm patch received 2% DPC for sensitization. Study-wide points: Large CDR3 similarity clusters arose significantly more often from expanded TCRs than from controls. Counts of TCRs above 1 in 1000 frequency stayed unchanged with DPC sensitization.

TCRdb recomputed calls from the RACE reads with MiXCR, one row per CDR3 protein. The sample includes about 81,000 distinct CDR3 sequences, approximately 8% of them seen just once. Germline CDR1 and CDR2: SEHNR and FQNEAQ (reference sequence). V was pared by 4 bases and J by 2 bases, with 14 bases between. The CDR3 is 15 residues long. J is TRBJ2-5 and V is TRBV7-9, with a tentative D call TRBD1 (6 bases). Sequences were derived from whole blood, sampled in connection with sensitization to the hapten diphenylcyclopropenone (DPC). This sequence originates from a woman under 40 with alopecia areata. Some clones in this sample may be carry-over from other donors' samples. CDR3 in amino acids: CASSSNRDIQETQYF. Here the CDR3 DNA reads TGTGCCAGCAGCTCAAACCGGGACATTCAAGAGACCCAGTACTTC. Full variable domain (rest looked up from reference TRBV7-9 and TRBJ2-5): DTGVSQNPRHKITKRGQNVTFRCDPISEHNRLYWYRQTLGQGPEFLTYFQNEAQLEKSRLLSDRFSAERPKGSFSTLEIQRTEQGDSAMYLCASSSNRDIQETQYFGPGTRLLVL.